This entry lists 9 T cell receptor beta chains sequenced from one sample in a study of cytomegalovirus exposure and HLA in healthy donors. The PCR had 60 Vbeta and 13 Jbeta primers. Assay used: immunoSEQ multiplex PCR; TCRdb lists only in-frame clones, some missing. This table holds about 160,000 clones, 70% to 75% found once. Sequencing was done on a sample of PBMCs. These receptors were collected from a man aged 18 to 30 in good health and CMV-seropositive.

The V call is TRBV27, the J call TRBJ1-1, with D possibly being TRBD1 (5 bases). Per germline, CDR1 MNHEY and CDR2 SMNVEV (reference sequence). The CDR3 sequence is 14 residues long. V gave up 6 bases and J gave up 3 bases, with 14 bases separating them. CDR3 loop: CASSRGGGDTEAFF. Written as DNA, the CDR3 is TGTGCCAGCAGCCGCGGGGGGGGAGACACTGAAGCTTTCTTT.

The rearrangement joins TRBV10-1 to TRBJ2-2; 11 bases are a match to TRBD1. This CDR3 spans 14 amino acids. Germline lookup yields CDR1 WNHNN and CDR2 SYGVQD (reference sequence). With 5 bases clipped from V and 6 bases from J, the junction kept 2 bases outside the gene matches. The CDR3 loop reads CASSLGQGAGELFF. CDR3 DNA sequence: TGCGCCAGCAGTTTGGGACAGGGGGCCGGGGAGCTGTTTTTT.

The V and J genes are TRBV11-2 and TRBJ1-1; D remains unclear. The CDR3 length is 15 residues. V was cut by 3 bases and J by 1 base, with 12 bases left in between. Germline CDR1 reads SGHAT; CDR2 reads FQNNGV. CDR3 sequence: CASSLGPASNTEAFF. The CDR3 DNA follows: TGTGCCAGCAGCTTGGGCCCGGCGTCGAACACTGAAGCTTTCTTT.

This clone occurred once. The chain employs TRBV7-3 and TRBJ2-3; tentative D call: TRBD1 (5 bases). CDR1 SGHTA and CDR2 FQGTGA come from the germline V gene. V was shortened by 5 bases and J by 4 bases, with 16 bases between the two germline ends. The CDR3 is 15 residues long. The CDR3, as DNA: TGTGCCAGCAGCCCTCAGGGTGGACCGGCAGATACGCAGTATTTT. Amino acids: CASSPQGGPADTQYF.

The genes are TRBV2 and TRBJ2-3; TRBD2 agrees at 9 bases. This CDR3 contains 12 residues. Germline V CDR1 and CDR2: SNHLY, FYNNEI. The V segment lost 6 bases and the J segment 6 bases; nucleotides outside the gene matches: 1. In DNA form, the CDR3 reads TGTGCCAGCAGGCGGGGGGGCGATACGCAGTATTTT. Amino acid sequence: CASRRGGDTQYF.

The count of this clone is one. The chain has TRBV7-9 and TRBJ1-2, with no clear D. The CDR3 sequence is 15 residues long. The germline V gene encodes CDR1 SEHNR and CDR2 FQNEAQ (reference sequence). Between the trimmed V and J ends, which lost 1 base and 5 bases, there was a span of 14 bases. CDR3 nucleotide sequence: TGTGCCAGCAGCTTAGTCGGGGAGGCAATTTATGGCTACACCTTC. The encoded protein is CASSLVGEAIYGYTF. Full variable domain (outside the CDR3, taken from reference TRBV7-9 and TRBJ1-2): DTGVSQNPRHKITKRGQNVTFRCDPISEHNRLYWYRQTLGQGPEFLTYFQNEAQLEKSRLLSDRFSAERPKGSFSTLEIQRTEQGDSAMYLCASSLVGEAIYGYTFGSGTRLTVV.

In the case of this clone: A junction boundary mismatches the germline segment, possibly from a read error. The rearrangement joins TRBV7-7 to TRBJ2-5; D is uncertain. This CDR3 contains 15 residues. Germline V CDR1 and CDR2: SSHAT, FNYEAQ (reference sequence). The CDR3 sequence: CASSPLLPAGETQYF. DNA of the CDR3: TGTGCTAGCAGCCCCCTTTTACCCGCCGGTGAGACCCAGTACTTC.

The V and J genes are TRBV4-2 and TRBJ1-6, with 8 bases identical to TRBD1. This CDR3 is 16 amino acids long. Germline CDR1 and CDR2: LGHNA and YNFKEQ. V was clipped by 0 bases and J by 12 bases; unmatched bases: 10. In DNA form, the CDR3 reads TGTGCCAGCAGCCAAGAGGCGACAGGGGAGGTCTTACCCCTCCACTTT. This encodes CASSQEATGEVLPLHF.

This clone showed up just a few times. The chain joins TRBV5-1 to TRBJ2-1; the match to TRBD2 covers 14 bases. V shed 0 bases, J shed 8 bases, and the junction held 7 bases outside the gene matches. The CDR3 contains 17 residues. From germline, CDR1 is SGHRS and CDR2 YFSETQ. The CDR3 sequence: CASSLGLAGGLKYEQFF. The CDR3 DNA follows: TGCGCCAGCAGCTTGGGACTAGCGGGAGGGCTGAAATATGAGCAGTTCTTC.